Sequencing of this TCR beta chain was carried out in a study of T cell responses to AZD1222 COVID-19 vaccine. Study observations and caveats: The study sampled repertoires only after the peak T cell response. An increase in Spike-specific TCR breadth and depth was observed after two AZD1222 doses. The span of vaccine-associated CD4 TCRs extended across spike, with dominance at 160-218 and 743-854. The donor cohort was predominantly white British with a female majority, and clonal diversity may have been underestimated.

CDR1 and CDR2 from the germline V gene are SGHDN and FVKESK. The CDR3 runs to 15 residues. V shed 3 bases, J shed 3 bases, and the junction held 6 bases outside the gene matches. As concerns this clone: The antigen remains undetermined.

Assay used: immunoSEQ multiplex PCR; TCRdb lists only in-frame clones, some missing. Altogether roughly 180,000 clones are present, roughly nine tenths being singletons, with the ten largest covering approximately 1.6%. The sample was peripheral blood, taken 28 days after the second AZD1222 dose. This TCR was sampled from an adult who received the AZD1222 COVID-19 vaccine. J is TRBJ2-7 and V is TRBV14; 9 bases map to TRBD2. The CDR3 region has the DNA TGTGCCAGCAGCCAGACTAGCGGCTACTACTACGAGCAGTACTTC. Translation: CASSQTSGYYYEQYF. Looking up the rest from reference TRBV14 and TRBJ2-7 gives the full variable domain: EAGVTQFPSHSVIEKGQTVTLRCDPISGHDNLYWYRRVMGKEIKFLLHFVKESKQDESGMPNNRFLAERTGGTYSTLKVQPAELEDSGVYFCASSQTSGYYYEQYFGPGTRLTVT.